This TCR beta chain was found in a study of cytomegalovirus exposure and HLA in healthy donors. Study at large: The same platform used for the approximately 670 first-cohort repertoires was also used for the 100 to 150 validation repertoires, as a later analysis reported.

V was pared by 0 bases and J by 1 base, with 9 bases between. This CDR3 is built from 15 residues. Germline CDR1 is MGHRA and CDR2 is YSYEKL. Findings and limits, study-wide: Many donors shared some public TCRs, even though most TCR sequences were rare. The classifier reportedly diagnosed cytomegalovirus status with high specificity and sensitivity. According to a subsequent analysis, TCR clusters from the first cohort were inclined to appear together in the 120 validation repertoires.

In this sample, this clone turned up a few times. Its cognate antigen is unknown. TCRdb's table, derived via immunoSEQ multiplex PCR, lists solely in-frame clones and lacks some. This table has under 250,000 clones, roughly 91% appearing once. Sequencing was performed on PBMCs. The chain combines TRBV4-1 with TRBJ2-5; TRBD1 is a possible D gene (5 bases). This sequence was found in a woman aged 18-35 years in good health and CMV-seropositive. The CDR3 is CASSQEGRIQETQYF. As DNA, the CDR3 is TGCGCCAGCAGCCAAGAGGGGCGTATCCAAGAGACCCAGTACTTC.